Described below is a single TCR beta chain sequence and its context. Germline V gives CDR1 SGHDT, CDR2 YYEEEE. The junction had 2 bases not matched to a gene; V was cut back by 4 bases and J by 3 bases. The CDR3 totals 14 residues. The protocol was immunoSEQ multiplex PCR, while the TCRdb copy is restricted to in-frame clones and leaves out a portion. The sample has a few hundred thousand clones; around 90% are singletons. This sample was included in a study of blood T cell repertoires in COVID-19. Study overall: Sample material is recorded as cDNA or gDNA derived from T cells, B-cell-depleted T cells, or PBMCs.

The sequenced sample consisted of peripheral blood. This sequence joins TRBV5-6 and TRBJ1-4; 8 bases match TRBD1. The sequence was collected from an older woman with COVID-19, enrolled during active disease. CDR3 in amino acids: CASSVTGANEKLFF. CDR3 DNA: TGTGCCAGCAGCGTGACAGGGGCTAATGAAAAACTGTTTTTT. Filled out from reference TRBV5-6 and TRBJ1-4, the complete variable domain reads DAGVTQSPTHLIKTRGQQVTLRCSPKSGHDTVSWYQQALGQGPQFIFQYYEEEERQRGNFPDRFSGHQFPNYSSELNVNALLLGDSALYLCASSVTGANEKLFFGSGTQLSVL.